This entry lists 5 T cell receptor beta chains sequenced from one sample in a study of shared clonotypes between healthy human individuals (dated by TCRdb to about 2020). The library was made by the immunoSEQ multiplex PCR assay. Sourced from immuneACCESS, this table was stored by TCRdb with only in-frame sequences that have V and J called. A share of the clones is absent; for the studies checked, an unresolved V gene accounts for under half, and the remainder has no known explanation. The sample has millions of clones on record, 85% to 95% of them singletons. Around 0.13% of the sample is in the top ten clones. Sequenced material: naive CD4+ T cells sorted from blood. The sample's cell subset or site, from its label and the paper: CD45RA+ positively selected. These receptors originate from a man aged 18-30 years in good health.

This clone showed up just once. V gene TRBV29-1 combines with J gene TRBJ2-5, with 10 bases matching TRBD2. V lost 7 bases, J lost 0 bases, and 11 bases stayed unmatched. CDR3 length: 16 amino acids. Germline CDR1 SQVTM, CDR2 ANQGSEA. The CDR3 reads CSAAPGLAPYQETQYF. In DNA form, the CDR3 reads TGCAGCGCTGCTCCGGGACTAGCGCCGTACCAAGAGACCCAGTACTTC.

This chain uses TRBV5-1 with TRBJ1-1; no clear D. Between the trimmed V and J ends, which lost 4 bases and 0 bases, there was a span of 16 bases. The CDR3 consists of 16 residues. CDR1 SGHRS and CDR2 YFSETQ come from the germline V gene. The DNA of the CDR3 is TGCGCCAGCAGCCTTGGGAGTAAGGGAATGAACACTGAAGCTTTCTTT. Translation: CASSLGSKGMNTEAFF.

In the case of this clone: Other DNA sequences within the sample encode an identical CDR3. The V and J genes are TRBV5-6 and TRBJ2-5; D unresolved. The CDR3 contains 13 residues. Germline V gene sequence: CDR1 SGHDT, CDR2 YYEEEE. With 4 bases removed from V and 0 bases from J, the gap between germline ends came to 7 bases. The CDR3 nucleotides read TGTGCCAGCAGCCCCTTTAACCAAGAGACCCAGTACTTC. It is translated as CASSPFNQETQYF.

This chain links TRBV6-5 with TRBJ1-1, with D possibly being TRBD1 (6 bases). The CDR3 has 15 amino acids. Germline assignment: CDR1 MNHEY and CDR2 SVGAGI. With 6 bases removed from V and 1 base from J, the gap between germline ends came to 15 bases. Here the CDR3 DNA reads TGTGCCAGCAGGCGTACAGGGTTGGGGAACACTGAAGCTTTCTTT. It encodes CASRRTGLGNTEAFF.

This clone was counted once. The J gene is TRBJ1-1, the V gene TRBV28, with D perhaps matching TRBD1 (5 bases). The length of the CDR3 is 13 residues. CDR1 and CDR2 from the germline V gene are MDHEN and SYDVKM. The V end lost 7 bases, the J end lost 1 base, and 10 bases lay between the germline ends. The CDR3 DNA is TGTGCCAGCAACAAACAGGCGAACACTGAAGCTTTCTTT. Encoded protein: CASNKQANTEAFF.